This is a list of T cell receptor beta chains from one sample in a study of siplizumab effects on memory and regulatory T cells. Repertoires were generated with immunoSEQ multiplex PCR, while TCRdb's copy carries only in-frame clones and drops some. The sample yields about 120,000 clones, about nine tenths seen once. Sample: CD4+ T cells sorted from blood. The receptors originated from a human donor in good health. CDR3s include the opening cysteine and the closing phenylalanine or tryptophan. Each record gives: CDR3 protein, CDR3 DNA, J gene, D gene, clone size, V gene. The D gene is left open where the match is weak. A row's size may be missing; if present it is once, few, many or a size class.

CASSPRREGYLLGEQYF | TGTGCCAGCTCACCAAGGCGGGAGGGATACCTTCTTGGGGAGCAGTACTTC | TRBJ2-7 | TRBD2 | NA | TRBV18
CASTGTGGNYGYTF | TGTGCCAGTACCGGGACAGGGGGCAACTATGGCTACACCTTC | TRBJ1-2 | TRBD1 | NA | TRBV19
CASSTGQGNSYEQYF | TGTGCCAGTAGTACCGGACAGGGGAACTCCTACGAGCAGTACTTC | TRBJ2-7 | TRBD1 | once | TRBV19
CASRKTGGNTEAFF | TGTGCCAGCAGGAAAACAGGGGGGAACACTGAAGCTTTCTTT | TRBJ1-1 | TRBD1 | NA | TRBV7-9
CASSPDRPQPQHF | TGTGCCAGCAGCCCAGACAGGCCACAGCCCCAGCATTTT | TRBJ1-5 | NA | NA | TRBV7-8
CASSFWALQETQYF | TGTGCCAGCAGCTTCTGGGCCCTACAAGAGACCCAGTACTTC | TRBJ2-5 | NA | few | TRBV7-9
CASSMGVDGYTF | TGTGCCAGTAGTATGGGGGTTGATGGCTACACCTTC | TRBJ1-2 | NA | few | TRBV19
CASSEARAQPQHF | TGTGCCAGCAGTGAAGCTAGGGCTCAGCCCCAGCATTTT | TRBJ1-5 | NA | NA | TRBV6-1
CAITSGSNYEQYF | TGTGCCATCACTAGCGGGAGTAACTACGAGCAGTACTTC | TRBJ2-7 | TRBD2 | NA | TRBV7-9
CSVEYQGGKVAEAFF | TGCAGCGTTGAATATCAGGGAGGGAAGGTCGCTGAAGCTTTCTTT | TRBJ1-1 | NA | NA | TRBV29-1
CASGPGQGRDTQYF | TGTGCTAGTGGTCCCGGACAGGGACGAGATACGCAGTATTTT | TRBJ2-3 | TRBD1 | NA | TRBV12-5
CASSLGGKVSFYTEAFF | TGTGCCAGCAGCTTAGGGGGGAAGGTGAGTTTCTACACTGAAGCTTTCTTT | TRBJ1-1 | NA | NA | TRBV11-2
CASSADKGNQPQHF | TGTGCCAGCAGTGCGGATAAGGGTAATCAGCCCCAGCATTTT | TRBJ1-5 | NA | NA | TRBV2